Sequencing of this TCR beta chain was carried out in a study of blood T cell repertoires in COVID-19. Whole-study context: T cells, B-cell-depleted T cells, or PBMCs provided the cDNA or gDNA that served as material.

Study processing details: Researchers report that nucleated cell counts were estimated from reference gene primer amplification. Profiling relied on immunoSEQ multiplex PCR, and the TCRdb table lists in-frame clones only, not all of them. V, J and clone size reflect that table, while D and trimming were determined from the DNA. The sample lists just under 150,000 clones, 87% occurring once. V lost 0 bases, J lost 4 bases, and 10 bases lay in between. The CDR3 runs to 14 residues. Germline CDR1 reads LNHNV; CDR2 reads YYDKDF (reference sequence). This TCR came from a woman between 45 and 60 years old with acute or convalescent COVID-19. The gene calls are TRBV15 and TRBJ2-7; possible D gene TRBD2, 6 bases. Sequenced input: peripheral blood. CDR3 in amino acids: CATSRDFAGYEQYF. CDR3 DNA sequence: TGTGCCACCAGCAGAGATTTCGCGGGATACGAGCAGTACTTC.